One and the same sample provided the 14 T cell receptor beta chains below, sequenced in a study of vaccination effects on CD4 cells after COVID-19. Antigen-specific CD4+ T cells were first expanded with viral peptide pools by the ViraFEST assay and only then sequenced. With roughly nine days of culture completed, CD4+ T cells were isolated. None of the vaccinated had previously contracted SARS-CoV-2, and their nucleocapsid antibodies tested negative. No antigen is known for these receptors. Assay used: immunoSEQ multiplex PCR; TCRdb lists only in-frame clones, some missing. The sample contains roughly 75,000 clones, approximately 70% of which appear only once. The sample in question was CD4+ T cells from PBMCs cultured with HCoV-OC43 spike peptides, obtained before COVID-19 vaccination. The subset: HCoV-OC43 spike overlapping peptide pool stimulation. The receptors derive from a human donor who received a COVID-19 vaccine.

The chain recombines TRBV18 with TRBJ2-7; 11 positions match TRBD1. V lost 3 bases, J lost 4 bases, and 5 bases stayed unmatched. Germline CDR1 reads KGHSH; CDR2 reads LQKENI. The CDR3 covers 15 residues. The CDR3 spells CASSPGQGAAYEQYV. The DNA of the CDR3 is TGTGCCAGCTCACCTGGACAGGGGGCCGCTTACGAGCAGTACGTC.

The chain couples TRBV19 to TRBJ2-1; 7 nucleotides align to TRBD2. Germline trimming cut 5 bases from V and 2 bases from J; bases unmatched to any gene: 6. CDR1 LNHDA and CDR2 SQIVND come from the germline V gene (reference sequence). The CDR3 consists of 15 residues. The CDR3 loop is CASSSSLAAYNEQFF. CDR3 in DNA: TGTGCCAGTAGTTCCTCTCTAGCGGCCTACAATGAGCAGTTCTTC. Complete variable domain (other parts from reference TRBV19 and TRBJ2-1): DGGITQSPKYLFRKEGQNVTLSCEQNLNHDAMYWYRQDPGQGLRLIYYSQIVNDFQKGDIAEGYSVSREKKESFPLTVTSAQKNPTAFYLCASSSSLAAYNEQFFGPGTRLTVL.

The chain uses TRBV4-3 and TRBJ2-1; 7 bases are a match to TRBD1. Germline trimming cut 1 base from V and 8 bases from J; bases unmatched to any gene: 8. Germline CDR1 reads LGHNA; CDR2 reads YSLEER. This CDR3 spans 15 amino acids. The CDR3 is CASSQVRDSVYEQFF. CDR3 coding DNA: TGCGCCAGCAGCCAAGTCCGGGACAGCGTGTATGAGCAGTTCTTC.

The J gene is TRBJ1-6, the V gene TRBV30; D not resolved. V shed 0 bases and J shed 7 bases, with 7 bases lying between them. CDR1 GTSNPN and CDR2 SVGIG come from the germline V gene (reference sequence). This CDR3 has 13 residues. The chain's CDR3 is CAWSVTGNSPLHF. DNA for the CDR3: TGTGCCTGGAGTGTGACTGGCAATTCACCCCTCCACTTT.

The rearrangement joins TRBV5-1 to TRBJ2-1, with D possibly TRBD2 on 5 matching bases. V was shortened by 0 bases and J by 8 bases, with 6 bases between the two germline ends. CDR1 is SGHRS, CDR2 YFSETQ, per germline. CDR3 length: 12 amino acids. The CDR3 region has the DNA TGCGCCAGCAGCTTGGCCGGGGATGAGCAGTTCTTC. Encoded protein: CASSLAGDEQFF. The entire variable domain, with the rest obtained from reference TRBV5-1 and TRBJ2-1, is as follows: KAGVTQTPRYLIKTRGQQVTLSCSPISGHRSVSWYQQTPGQGLQFLFEYFSETQRNKGNFPGRFSGRQFSNSRSEMNVSTLELGDSALYLCASSLAGDEQFFGPGTRLTVL.

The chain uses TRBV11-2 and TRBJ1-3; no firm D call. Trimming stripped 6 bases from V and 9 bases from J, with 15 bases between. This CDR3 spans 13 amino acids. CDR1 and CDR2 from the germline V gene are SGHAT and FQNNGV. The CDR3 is CASRLTSAATIYF. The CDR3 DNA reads TGTGCCAGCAGATTAACATCGGCAGCCACCATATATTTT.

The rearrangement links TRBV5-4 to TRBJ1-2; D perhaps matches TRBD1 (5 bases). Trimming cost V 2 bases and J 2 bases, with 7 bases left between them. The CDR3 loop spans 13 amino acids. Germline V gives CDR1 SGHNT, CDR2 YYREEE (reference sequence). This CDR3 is CASSFRGNYGYTF. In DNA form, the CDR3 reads TGTGCCAGCAGCTTTAGGGGAAACTATGGCTACACCTTC. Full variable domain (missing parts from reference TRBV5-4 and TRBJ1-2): ETGVTQSPTHLIKTRGQQVTLRCSSQSGHNTVSWYQQALGQGPQFIFQYYREEENGRGNFPPRFSGLQFPNYSSELNVNALELDDSALYLCASSFRGNYGYTFGSGTRLTVV.

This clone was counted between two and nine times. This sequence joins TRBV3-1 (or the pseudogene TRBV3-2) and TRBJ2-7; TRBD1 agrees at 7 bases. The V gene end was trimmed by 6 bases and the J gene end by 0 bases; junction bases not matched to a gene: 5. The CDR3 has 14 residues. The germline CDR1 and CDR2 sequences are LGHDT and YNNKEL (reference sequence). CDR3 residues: CASSRGGTSYEQYV. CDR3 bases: TGTGCCAGCAGTCGAGGGGGCACCTCCTACGAGCAGTACGTC.

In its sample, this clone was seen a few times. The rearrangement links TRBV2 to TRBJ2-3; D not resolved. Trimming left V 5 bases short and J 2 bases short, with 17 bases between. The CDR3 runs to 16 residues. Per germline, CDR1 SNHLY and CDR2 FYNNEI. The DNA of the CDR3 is TGTGCCAGCAGTTCTCCGAGCTTTGGCGTCACAGATACGCAGTATTTT. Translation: CASSSPSFGVTDTQYF.

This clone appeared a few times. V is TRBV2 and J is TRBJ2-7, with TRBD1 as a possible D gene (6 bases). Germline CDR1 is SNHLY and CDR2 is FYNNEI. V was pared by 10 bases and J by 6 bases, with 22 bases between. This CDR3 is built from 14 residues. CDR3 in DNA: TGTGCCATTAGGAGACTCACAGGGAAGGGCGAGCAGTACGTC. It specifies CAIRRLTGKGEQYV.

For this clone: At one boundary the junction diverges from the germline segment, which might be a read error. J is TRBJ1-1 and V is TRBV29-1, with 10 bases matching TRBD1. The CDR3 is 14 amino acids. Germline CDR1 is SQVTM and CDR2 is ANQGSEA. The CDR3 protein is CSVRQGAWSDRVSF. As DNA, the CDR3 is TGCAGCGTCCGACAGGGGGCCTGGTCCGACAGGGTTTCTTTT. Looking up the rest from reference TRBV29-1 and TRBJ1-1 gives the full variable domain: SAVISQKPSRDICQRGTSLTIQCQVDSQVTMMFWYRQQPGQSLTLIATANQGSEATYESGFVIDKFPISRPNLTFSTLTVSNMSPEDSSIYLCSVRQGAWSDRVSFGQGTRLTVV.

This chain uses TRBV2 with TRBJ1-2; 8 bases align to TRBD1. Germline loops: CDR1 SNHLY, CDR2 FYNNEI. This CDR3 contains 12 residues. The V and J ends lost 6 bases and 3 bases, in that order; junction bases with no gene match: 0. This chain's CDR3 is CASRDRDYGYTF. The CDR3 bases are TGTGCCAGCAGGGACAGGGACTATGGCTACACCTTC.

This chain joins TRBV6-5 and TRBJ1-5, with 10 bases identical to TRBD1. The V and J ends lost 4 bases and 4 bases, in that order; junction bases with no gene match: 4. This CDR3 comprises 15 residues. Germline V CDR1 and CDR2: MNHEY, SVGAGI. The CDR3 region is CASSFGTGVNQPQHF. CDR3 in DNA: TGTGCCAGCAGTTTTGGGACAGGGGTTAATCAGCCCCAGCATTTT.

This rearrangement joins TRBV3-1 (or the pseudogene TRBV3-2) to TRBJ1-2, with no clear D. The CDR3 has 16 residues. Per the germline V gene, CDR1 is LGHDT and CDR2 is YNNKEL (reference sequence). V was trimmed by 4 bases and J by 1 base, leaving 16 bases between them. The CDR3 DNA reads TGTGCCAGCAGCCTTGGACCCCAAGGGCATAACTATGGCTACACCTTC. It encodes CASSLGPQGHNYGYTF.